Listed below are T cell receptor beta chains from one sample, sequenced in a study of blood T cell repertoires in COVID-19. Using immunoSEQ multiplex PCR, the repertoire was profiled, and TCRdb retains in-frame clones only, with some absent. The sample contains about 300,000 clones, roughly 89% of which appear only once. Material for sequencing was PBMCs or T cells enriched from blood (not recorded which). The receptors come from a man in his 60s who had recovered from COVID-19. The CDR3 runs from the conserved cysteine through the conserved F or W. A D gene is named only where the DNA matches it firmly. Size is omitted from some rows. Given values are once, few, many or a class for expanded clones.

TRBD2,TRBJ2-1,16,-,TRBV5-1,TGCGCCAGCAGGAAACCTGGGACTAGCGGGGTGATGGAGCAGTTCTTC,CASRKPGTSGVMEQFF
-,TRBJ1-2,13,-,TRBV28,TGTGCCAGCAGTTTATTAGCAGGGAGGGGCTACACCTTC,CASSLLAGRGYTF
-,TRBJ1-5,13,few,TRBV10-3,TGTGCCATCAGAGGACAAAGCAATCAGCCCCAGCATTTT,CAIRGQSNQPQHF
-,TRBJ1-4,14,-,TRBV5-1,TGCGCCAGCAGCTTGGGACTGAATAATGAAAAACTGTTTTTT,CASSLGLNNEKLFF
TRBD2,TRBJ2-7,16,-,TRBV6-1,TGTGCCAGCAGTGCGAGACTAGCGGGAGGTCAGGGGGAGCAGTACTTC,CASSARLAGGQGEQYF
-,TRBJ2-3,14,-,TRBV11-3,TGTGCCAGCAGCTTAGATCCAAACAGGAATACGCAGTATTTT,CASSLDPNRNTQYF
TRBD1,TRBJ1-1,15,-,TRBV7-9,TGTGCCAGCAGCACTCAGACAGGGGTGAACACTGAAGCTTTCTTT,CASSTQTGVNTEAFF
TRBD2,TRBJ2-1,18,-,TRBV3-1/TRBV3-2,TGTGCCAGCAGCCAAGTCGGACTAGCGGGAGGGCCCTCCAATGAGCAGTTCTTC,CASSQVGLAGGPSNEQFF
TRBD1,TRBJ1-1,12,-,TRBV18,TGTGCCAGCTCGCCAGACAGGGCTGAAGCTTTCTTT,CASSPDRAEAFF
-,TRBJ2-2,16,-,TRBV7-2,TGTGCCAGCAGCTTGCAGGGGCCTCAGAACACCGGGGAGCTGTTTTTT,CASSLQGPQNTGELFF
TRBD1,TRBJ1-1,15,-,TRBV5-1,TGCGCCAGCAGCTTGGCCGTAGGGGGCGGAACTGAAGCTTTCTTT,CASSLAVGGGTEAFF
-,TRBJ2-3,14,-,TRBV5-1,TGCGCCAGCAGCTTGCTGTCGGGGACAGATACGCAGTATTTT,CASSLLSGTDTQYF
TRBD2,TRBJ2-1,15,-,TRBV7-2,TGTGCCAGCAGCTTACTAGCGGGAGGTCACAATGAGCAGTTCTTC,CASSLLAGGHNEQFF
-,TRBJ1-5,13,-,TRBV19,TGTGCCAGCAGACAGAATAGCAATCAGCCCCAGCATTTT,CASRQNSNQPQHF
-,TRBJ2-1,19,-,TRBV7-2,TGTGCCAGCAGCTCCTGGGGACAGCAGCGGGGGAGCTCCTACAATGAGCAGTTCTTC,CASSSWGQQRGSSYNEQFF
TRBD1,TRBJ1-1,13,-,TRBV4-3,TGCGCCAGCAGCGAAGGGGGCCAGAGTGAAGCTTTCTTT,CASSEGGQSEAFF
TRBD2,TRBJ2-3,19,-,TRBV7-2,TGTGCCAGCAGCCTCATAGGACCTAGCCGGGAGGCCCTCACAGATACGCAGTATTTT,CASSLIGPSREALTDTQYF
-,TRBJ1-2,15,few,TRBV14,TGTGCCAGCAGGCCGCAGGGTACAACTAACTATGGCTACACCTTC,CASRPQGTTNYGYTF
-,TRBJ2-1,15,-,TRBV9,TGTGCCAGCAGCGTAGGCGCTTCCCCTGATGGTGAGCAGTTCTTC,CASSVGASPDGEQFF
TRBD1,TRBJ2-5,14,-,TRBV5-6,TGTGCCAGCAGCTTGATGACAGGGGGGGAGACCCAGTACTTC,CASSLMTGGETQYF
TRBD1,TRBJ1-2,13,-,TRBV7-9,TGTGCCAGCAGCTTAGCGGACAGGGGTGGCTACACCTTC,CASSLADRGGYTF
TRBD2,TRBJ2-1,14,-,TRBV2,TGTGCCAGCAGATCGACTAGCCCCTACAATGAGCAGTTCTTC,CASRSTSPYNEQFF
-,TRBJ2-5,13,-,TRBV7-9,TGTGCCGCCCGGGGTAGCGGCGCGGAGACCCAGTACTTC,CAARGSGAETQYF
-,TRBJ2-7,14,-,TRBV5-4,TGTGCCAGCAGTCCAACAGGGTTGTCCTACGAGCAGTACTTC,CASSPTGLSYEQYF
TRBD1,TRBJ2-3,16,-,TRBV6-6,TGTGCCAGCAGTTACCAACAGGGGGCGGGCACAGATACGCAGTATTTT,CASSYQQGAGTDTQYF
TRBD1,TRBJ2-5,15,once,TRBV6-2/TRBV6-3,TGTGCCAGCAGTTACCGGGACAGGGGAGGAGAGACCCAGTACTTC,CASSYRDRGGETQYF
-,TRBJ2-7,11,once,TRBV6-5,TGTGCCAGCAACGGTGGTACGGAGCAGTACTTC,CASNGGTEQYF
TRBD1,TRBJ1-4,18,few,TRBV7-9,TGTGCCAGCAGCTCCCAGGACAGGGGGAAGCTGGGTGTTGAAAAACTGTTTTTT,CASSSQDRGKLGVEKLFF
-,TRBJ2-1,13,once,TRBV11-3,TGTGCCAGCAGTTGGGGGGAATACAATGAGCAGTTCTTC,CASSWGEYNEQFF
TRBD2,TRBJ2-1,13,-,TRBV6-5,TGTGCCACGGGACTAGCGGGAGAGTTGGAGCAGTTCTTC,CATGLAGELEQFF
-,TRBJ2-5,15,-,TRBV7-8,TGTGCCAGCAGCTTACAGCTCCAGGTTAGAGAGACCCAGTACTTC,CASSLQLQVRETQYF
TRBD1,TRBJ2-7,13,-,TRBV29-1,TGCAGCGTCGCCGGGACAGGGGTTTCGGAGCAGTACTTC,CSVAGTGVSEQYF
TRBD2,TRBJ2-1,17,once,TRBV20-1,TGCAGTGCTAGTGGTAGCGGGATAGGAGCCTCCTACAATGAGCAGTTCTTC,CSASGSGIGASYNEQFF
TRBD1,TRBJ1-1,14,-,TRBV6-5,TGTGCCAGCGAAATGGACAGGGTCAATACTGAAGCTTTCTTT,CASEMDRVNTEAFF
TRBD1,TRBJ2-1,15,-,TRBV5-1,TGCGCCAGCAGCCTTCAGACAGGGACCTACAATGAGCAGTTCTTC,CASSLQTGTYNEQFF
TRBD1,TRBJ1-6,18,once,TRBV5-4,TGTGCCAGCAGCCCCCGGGACAGTCCTAACTCCTATAATTCACCCCTCCACTTT,CASSPRDSPNSYNSPLHF
TRBD1,TRBJ2-7,14,-,TRBV18,TGTGCCAGCTCATCGGGACAGGGCCCCTACGAGCAGTACTTC,CASSSGQGPYEQYF
-,TRBJ1-3,15,-,TRBV28,TGTGCCAGTGGATCGGGGGGTTCTTCTGGAAACACCATATATTTT,CASGSGGSSGNTIYF
TRBD2,TRBJ2-5,16,-,TRBV6-4,TGTGCCAGCACTCCCCCGCGGCGGGAGGGCCCGGAGACCCAGTACTTC,CASTPPRREGPETQYF
TRBD2,TRBJ2-3,15,-,TRBV7-3,TGTGCCAGCAGCACAACTAGCGTACCGGGAGATACGCAGTATTTT,CASSTTSVPGDTQYF
-,TRBJ1-5,15,-,TRBV2,TGTGCCAGCAGTGCGGAGCGTTTTGACAATCAGCCCCAGCATTTT,CASSAERFDNQPQHF
-,TRBJ2-4,14,-,TRBV28,TGTGCCAGCAGTTCACAGGCGGCCAAAAACATTCAGTACTTC,CASSSQAAKNIQYF
TRBD1,TRBJ2-1,17,few,TRBV7-3,TGTGCCAGCAGCCCTCGGACAGGGTTTAATGGCTACAATGAGCAGTTCTTC,CASSPRTGFNGYNEQFF
TRBD2,TRBJ2-7,14,once,TRBV27,TGTGCCAGCAGTCGACTAGCGGGAGCCTACGAGCAGTACTTC,CASSRLAGAYEQYF
TRBD2,TRBJ2-5,16,-,TRBV18,TGTGCCAGCTCACTCAGGGGGACTAGCGAGAAGGAGACCCAGTACTTC,CASSLRGTSEKETQYF
-,TRBJ2-3,15,-,TRBV4-3,TGCGCCAGCAGCCAAGACAGGGCGGACACAGATACGCAGTATTTT,CASSQDRADTDTQYF
-,TRBJ1-4,13,-,TRBV30,TGTGCCTGGAGTTTAGGGGGGGTTGAAAAACTGTTTTTT,CAWSLGGVEKLFF
-,TRBJ1-6,16,-,TRBV18,TGTGCCAGCTCACCAGGGCTTAGCTCCTATAATTCACCCCTCCACTTT,CASSPGLSSYNSPLHF
-,TRBJ2-7,13,-,TRBV28,TGTGCCAGCAAGGGCGGGATCGCCTACGAGCAGTACTTC,CASKGGIAYEQYF
TRBD2,TRBJ2-3,17,-,TRBV5-6,TGTGCCAGCAGCGCGGGACTAGCGGGAACCCTCACAGATACGCAGTATTTT,CASSAGLAGTLTDTQYF
TRBD2,TRBJ2-3,16,-,TRBV15,TGTGCCACCAGCTCGACTAGCGGAGGAGGGGCAGATACGCAGTATTTT,CATSSTSGGGADTQYF
TRBD1,TRBJ2-7,15,-,TRBV9,TGTGCCAGCAGCGAAGGACAGGGAGAGTTCTACGAGCAGTACTTC,CASSEGQGEFYEQYF
-,TRBJ2-5,11,-,TRBV12-3/TRBV12-4,TGTGCCAGCGGCCAATCGGAGACCCAGTACTTC,CASGQSETQYF
TRBD1,TRBJ2-3,15,-,TRBV11-2,TGTGCCAGCAGCGAGTGGGGACAGGGCACAGATACGCAGTATTTT,CASSEWGQGTDTQYF
-,TRBJ1-1,17,-,TRBV5-1,TGCGCCAGCAGCCGAGGCCCGGAGGGAATAGTGGGAACTGAAGCTTTCTTT,CASSRGPEGIVGTEAFF